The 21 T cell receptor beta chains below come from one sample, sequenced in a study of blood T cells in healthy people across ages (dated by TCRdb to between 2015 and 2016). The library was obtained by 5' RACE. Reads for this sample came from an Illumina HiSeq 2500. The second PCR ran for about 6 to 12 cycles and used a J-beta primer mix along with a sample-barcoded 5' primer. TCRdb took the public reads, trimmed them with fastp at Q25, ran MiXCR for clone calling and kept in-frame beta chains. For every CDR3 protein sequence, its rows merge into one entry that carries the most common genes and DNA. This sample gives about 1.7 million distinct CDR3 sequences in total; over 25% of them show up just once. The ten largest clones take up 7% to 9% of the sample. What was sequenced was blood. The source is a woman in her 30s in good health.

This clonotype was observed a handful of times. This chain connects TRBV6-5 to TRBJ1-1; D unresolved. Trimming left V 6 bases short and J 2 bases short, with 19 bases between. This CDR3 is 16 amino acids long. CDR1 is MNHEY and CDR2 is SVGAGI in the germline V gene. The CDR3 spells CASRIRLAPPNTEAFF. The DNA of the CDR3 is TGTGCCAGCAGAATTAGGTTGGCACCACCTAACACTGAAGCTTTCTTT.

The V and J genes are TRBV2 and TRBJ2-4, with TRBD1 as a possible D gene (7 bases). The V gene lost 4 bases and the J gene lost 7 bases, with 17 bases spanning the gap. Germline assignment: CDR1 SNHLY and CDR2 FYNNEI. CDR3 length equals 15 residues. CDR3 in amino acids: CASSGSGGRGNIQYF. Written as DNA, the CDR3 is TGTGCCAGCAGTGGTTCAGGGGGGCGGGGTAACATTCAGTACTTC. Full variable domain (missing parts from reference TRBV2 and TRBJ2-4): EPEVTQTPSHQVTQMGQEVILRCVPISNHLYFYWYRQILGQKVEFLVSFYNNEISEKSEIFDDQFSVERPDGSNFTLKIRSTKLEDSAMYFCASSGSGGRGNIQYFGAGTRLSVL.

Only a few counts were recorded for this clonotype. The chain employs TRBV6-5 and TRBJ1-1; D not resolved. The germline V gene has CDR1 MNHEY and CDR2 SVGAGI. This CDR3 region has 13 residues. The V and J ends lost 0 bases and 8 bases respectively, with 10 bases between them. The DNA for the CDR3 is TGTGCCAGCAGTTACTCGCCGAGCGTAGAAGCTTTCTTT. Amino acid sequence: CASSYSPSVEAFF.

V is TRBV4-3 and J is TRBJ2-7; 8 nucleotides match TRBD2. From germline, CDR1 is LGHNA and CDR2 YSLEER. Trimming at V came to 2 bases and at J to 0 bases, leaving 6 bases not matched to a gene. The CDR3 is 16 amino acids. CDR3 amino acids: CASSQQGGTSSYEQYF. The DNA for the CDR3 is TGCGCCAGCAGCCAACAGGGTGGGACTAGCTCCTACGAGCAGTACTTC.

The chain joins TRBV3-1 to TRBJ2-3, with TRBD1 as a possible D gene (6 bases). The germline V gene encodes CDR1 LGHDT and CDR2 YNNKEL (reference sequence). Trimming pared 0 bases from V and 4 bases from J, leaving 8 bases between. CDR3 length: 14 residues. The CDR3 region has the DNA TGTGCCAGCAGCCAAGATGGGGGCCCAGATACGCAGTATTTT. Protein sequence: CASSQDGGPDTQYF.

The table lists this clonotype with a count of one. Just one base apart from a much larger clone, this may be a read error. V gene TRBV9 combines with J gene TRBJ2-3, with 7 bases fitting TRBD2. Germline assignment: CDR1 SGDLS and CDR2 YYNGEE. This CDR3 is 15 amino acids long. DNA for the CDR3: TGTGCCAGCAGCGTAGGGCGGGAGCGCACAGATATGCAGTATTTT. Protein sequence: CASSVGRERTDMQYF.

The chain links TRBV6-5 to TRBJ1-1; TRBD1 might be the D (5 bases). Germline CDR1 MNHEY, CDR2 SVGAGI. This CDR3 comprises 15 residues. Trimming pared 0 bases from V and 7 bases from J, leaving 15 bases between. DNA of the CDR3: TGTGCCAGCAGTTACTCCGGGACCTCGATCAATGAAGCTTTCTTT. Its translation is CASSYSGTSINEAFF.

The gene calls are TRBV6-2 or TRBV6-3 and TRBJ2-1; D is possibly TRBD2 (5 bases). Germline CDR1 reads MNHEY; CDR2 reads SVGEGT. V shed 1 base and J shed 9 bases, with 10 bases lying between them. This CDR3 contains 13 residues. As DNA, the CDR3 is TGTGCCAGCAGTTACTTCTCGGGAACTGAGCAGTTCTTC. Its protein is CASSYFSGTEQFF.

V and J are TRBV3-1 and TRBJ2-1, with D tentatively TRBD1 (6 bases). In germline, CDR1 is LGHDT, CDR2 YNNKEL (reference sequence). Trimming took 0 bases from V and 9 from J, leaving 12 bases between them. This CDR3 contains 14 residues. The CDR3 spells CASSQDLVTGEQFF. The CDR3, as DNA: TGTGCCAGCAGCCAAGATCTAGTGACAGGTGAGCAGTTCTTC.

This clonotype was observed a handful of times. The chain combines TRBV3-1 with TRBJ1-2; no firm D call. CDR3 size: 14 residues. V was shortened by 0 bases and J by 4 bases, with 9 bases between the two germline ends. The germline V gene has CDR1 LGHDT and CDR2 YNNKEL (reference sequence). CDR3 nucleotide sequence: TGTGCCAGCAGCCAAGACGTACGGCCCTATGGCTACACCTTC. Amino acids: CASSQDVRPYGYTF.

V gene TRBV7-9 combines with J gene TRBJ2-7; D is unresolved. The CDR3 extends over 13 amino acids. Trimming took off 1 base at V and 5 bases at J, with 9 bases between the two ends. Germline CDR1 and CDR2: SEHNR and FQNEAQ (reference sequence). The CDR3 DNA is TGTGCCAGCAGCTTAGTACAACGGCACGAGCAGTACTTC. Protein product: CASSLVQRHEQYF.

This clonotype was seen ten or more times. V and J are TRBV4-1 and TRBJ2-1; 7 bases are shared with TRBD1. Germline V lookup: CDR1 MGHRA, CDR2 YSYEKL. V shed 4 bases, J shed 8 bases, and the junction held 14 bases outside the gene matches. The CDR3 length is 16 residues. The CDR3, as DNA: TGCGCCAGCAGCCTTCGACAGGGTACGCAGGGATATGAGCAGTTCTTC. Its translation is CASSLRQGTQGYEQFF.

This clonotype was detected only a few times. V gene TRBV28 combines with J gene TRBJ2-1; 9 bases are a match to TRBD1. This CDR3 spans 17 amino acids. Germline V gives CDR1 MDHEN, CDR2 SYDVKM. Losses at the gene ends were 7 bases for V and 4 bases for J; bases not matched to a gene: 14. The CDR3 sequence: CASNVNNGQGSYNEQFF. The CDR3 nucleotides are TGTGCCAGCAATGTCAACAACGGACAGGGGTCGTACAATGAGCAGTTCTTC.

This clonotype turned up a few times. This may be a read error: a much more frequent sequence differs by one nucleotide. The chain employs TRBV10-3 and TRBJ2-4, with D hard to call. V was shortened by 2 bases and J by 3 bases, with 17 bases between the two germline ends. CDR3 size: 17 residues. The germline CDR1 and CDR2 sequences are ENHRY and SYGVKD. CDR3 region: CAISEDGRRLNKNIQYF. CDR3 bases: TGTGCCATCAGTGAGGACGGACGGCGGTTGAACAAAAACATTCAGTACTTC.

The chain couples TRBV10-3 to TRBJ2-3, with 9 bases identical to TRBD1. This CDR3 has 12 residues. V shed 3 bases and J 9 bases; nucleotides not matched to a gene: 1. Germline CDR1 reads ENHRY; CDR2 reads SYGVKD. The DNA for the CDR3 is TGTGCCATCAGTGATGGACAGGGGACGCAGTATTTT. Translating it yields CAISDGQGTQYF.

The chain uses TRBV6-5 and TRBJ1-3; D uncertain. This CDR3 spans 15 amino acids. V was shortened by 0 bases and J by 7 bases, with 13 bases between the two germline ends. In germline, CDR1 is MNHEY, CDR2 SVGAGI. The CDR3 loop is CASSYSRGYSNTIYF. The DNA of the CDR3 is TGTGCCAGCAGTTACTCGAGAGGTTATTCTAACACCATATATTTT.

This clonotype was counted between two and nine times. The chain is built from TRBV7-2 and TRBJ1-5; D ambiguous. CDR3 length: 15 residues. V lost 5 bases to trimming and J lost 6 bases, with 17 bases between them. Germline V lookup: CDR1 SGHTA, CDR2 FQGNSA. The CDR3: CASSKGPLRVQPQHF. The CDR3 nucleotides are TGTGCCAGCAGCAAGGGTCCTTTGAGGGTTCAGCCCCAGCATTTT.

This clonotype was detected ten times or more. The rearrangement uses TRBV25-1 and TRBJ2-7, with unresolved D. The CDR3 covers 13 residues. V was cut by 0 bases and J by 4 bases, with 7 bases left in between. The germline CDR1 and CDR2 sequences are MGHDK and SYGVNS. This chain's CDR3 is CASSEYGRYEQYF. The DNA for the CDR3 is TGTGCCAGCAGTGAATATGGCCGATACGAGCAGTACTTC.

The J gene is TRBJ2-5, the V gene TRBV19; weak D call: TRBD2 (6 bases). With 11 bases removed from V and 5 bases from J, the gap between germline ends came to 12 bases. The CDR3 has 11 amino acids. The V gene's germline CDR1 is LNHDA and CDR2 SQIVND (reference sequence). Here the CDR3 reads CAGGLGETQYF. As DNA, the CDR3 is TGTGCCGGGGGACTCGGGGAGACCCAGTACTTC.

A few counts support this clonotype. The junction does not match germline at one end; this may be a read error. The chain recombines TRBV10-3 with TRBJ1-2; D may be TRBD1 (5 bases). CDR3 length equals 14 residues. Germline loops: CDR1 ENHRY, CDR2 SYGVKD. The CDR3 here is CATSEGRADYGYTF. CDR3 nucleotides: TGTGCCACCAGTGAGGGCAGGGCGGACTATGGCTACACCTTC.

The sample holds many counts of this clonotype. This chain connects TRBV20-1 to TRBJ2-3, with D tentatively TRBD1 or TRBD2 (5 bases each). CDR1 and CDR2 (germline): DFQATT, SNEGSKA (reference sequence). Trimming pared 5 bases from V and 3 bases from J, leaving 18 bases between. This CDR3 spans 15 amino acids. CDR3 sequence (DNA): TGCAGTGCTGCCCAAATGAGGGGTGAGACAGATACGCAGTATTTT. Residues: CSAAQMRGETDTQYF.